The 5 T cell receptor beta chains below come from one sample, sequenced in a study of cytomegalovirus exposure and HLA in healthy donors. The data were produced by immunoSEQ multiplex PCR, yet TCRdb's version contains in-frame clones alone and is incomplete. The table shows over 100,000 clones, with over 75% occurring only once. Sequencing input: PBMCs. The receptors stem from a woman aged 18-35 years in good health and CMV-seropositive.

The chain couples TRBV2 to TRBJ2-7; D unclear. This CDR3 is 9 amino acids long. V lost 6 bases to trimming and J lost 5 bases, with 2 bases between them. In germline, CDR1 is SNHLY, CDR2 FYNNEI. In DNA, the CDR3 is TGTGCCAGCAGCGACGAGCAGTACTTC. Encoded protein: CASSDEQYF.

CDR3 in amino acids: CASSQWDRPQETQYF. CDR3 sequence (DNA): TGTGCCAGCAGCCAATGGGACAGGCCCCAAGAGACCCAGTACTTC. The chain links TRBV14 to TRBJ2-5; 8 nucleotides match TRBD1. The CDR3 is 15 residues long. Germline V gene sequence: CDR1 SGHDN, CDR2 FVKESK. Trimming took 2 bases from V and 1 from J; bases not matched to a gene: 3.

V is TRBV19 and J is TRBJ2-5; D is unclear. This CDR3 comprises 11 residues. Trimming cost V 7 bases and J 7 bases, with 10 bases left between them. Per the germline V gene, CDR1 is LNHDA and CDR2 is SQIVND (reference sequence). This chain's CDR3 is CASMNLWTQYF. CDR3 coding DNA: TGTGCCAGTATGAATCTATGGACCCAGTACTTC. Together with reference TRBV19 and TRBJ2-5, the CDR3 gives the full variable domain: DGGITQSPKYLFRKEGQNVTLSCEQNLNHDAMYWYRQDPGQGLRLIYYSQIVNDFQKGDIAEGYSVSREKKESFPLTVTSAQKNPTAFYLCASMNLWTQYFGPGTRLLVL.

In DNA form, the CDR3 reads TGTGCCAGCAGGCTACAGGGGCCAAATGAAAAACTGTTTTTT. Translation gives CASRLQGPNEKLFF. The rearrangement uses TRBV2 and TRBJ1-4, with TRBD1 identical over 7 bases. Germline V gene data show CDR1 as SNHLY and CDR2 as FYNNEI. CDR3 size: 14 residues. The V and J ends lost 6 bases and 5 bases, in that order; junction bases with no gene match: 6.

The V call is TRBV10-3, the J call TRBJ2-3, with 7 positions matching TRBD1. Germline V gene lookup returns CDR1 ENHRY and CDR2 SYGVKD. J gave up 4 bases and V 8 bases, and 9 bases lay outside the gene matches. CDR3 length: 14 amino acids. The CDR3 bases are TGTGCCATCGGGAGAGAGCAGGGGGCAGATACGCAGTATTTT. Translating gives CAIGREQGADTQYF.